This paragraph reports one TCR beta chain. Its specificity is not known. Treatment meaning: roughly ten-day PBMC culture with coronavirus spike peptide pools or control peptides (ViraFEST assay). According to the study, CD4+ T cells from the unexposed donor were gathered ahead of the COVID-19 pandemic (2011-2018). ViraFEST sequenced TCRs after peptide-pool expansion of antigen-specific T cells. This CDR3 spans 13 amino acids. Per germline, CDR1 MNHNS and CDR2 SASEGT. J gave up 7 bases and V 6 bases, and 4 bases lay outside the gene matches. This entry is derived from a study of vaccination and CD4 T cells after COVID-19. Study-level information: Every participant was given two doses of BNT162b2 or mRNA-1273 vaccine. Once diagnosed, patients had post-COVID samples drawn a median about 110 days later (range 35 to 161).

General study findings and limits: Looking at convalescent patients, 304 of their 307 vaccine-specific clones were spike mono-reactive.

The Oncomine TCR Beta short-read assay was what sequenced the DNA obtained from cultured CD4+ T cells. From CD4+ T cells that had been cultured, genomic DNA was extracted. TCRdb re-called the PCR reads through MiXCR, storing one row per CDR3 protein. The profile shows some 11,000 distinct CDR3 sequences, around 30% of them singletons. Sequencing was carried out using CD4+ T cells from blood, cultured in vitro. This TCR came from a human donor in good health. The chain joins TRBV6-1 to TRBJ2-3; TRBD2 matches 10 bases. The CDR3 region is CASRRTSGHTQYF. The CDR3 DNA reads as TGTGCCAGCAGAAGGACTAGCGGTCATACGCAGTATTTT.